Listed below are T cell receptor beta chains from one sample, sequenced in a study of T-cell memory formation after mild COVID-19. Via MiXCR, TCRdb re-called the 5' RACE reads, giving one row per CDR3 protein. In the table there are under 300,000 distinct CDR3 sequences, about 17% of which are singletons. Sequenced: PBMCs or a T cell subset sorted from them (not recorded which). The receptors derive from a man younger than 30 who had mild COVID-19 (a few samples of this study predate the infection). Cell type and time point are not known. CDR3s include the opening cysteine and the closing phenylalanine or tryptophan.

j_call: TRBJ2-1; v_call: TRBV7-8; cdr3_aa: CASSRGWEQFF
j_call: TRBJ2-2; v_call: TRBV5-1; cdr3_aa: CASSLAGSITGELFF
j_call: TRBJ2-3; v_call: TRBV4-3; cdr3_aa: CASSQGHGRGQDTQYF
j_call: TRBJ2-3; v_call: TRBV18; cdr3_aa: CASSPGAGRSTDTQYF
j_call: TRBJ2-7; v_call: TRBV20-1; cdr3_aa: CSASRDRGVTYEQYF
j_call: TRBJ1-1; v_call: TRBV20-1; cdr3_aa: CSASGGASTEAFF
j_call: TRBJ1-5; v_call: TRBV24-1; cdr3_aa: CATSAPPDGHQHF
j_call: TRBJ1-2; v_call: TRBV12-3/TRBV12-4; cdr3_aa: CASSLIVRGYLRGNYGYTF
j_call: TRBJ1-2; v_call: TRBV30; cdr3_aa: CAWSGGAF
j_call: TRBJ2-5; v_call: TRBV6-5; cdr3_aa: CASSPRTGTYQETQYF
j_call: TRBJ1-5; v_call: TRBV12-3/TRBV12-4; cdr3_aa: CASSFRTGGQPQHF
j_call: TRBJ2-1; v_call: TRBV20-1; cdr3_aa: CSADLTSRNNEQFF
j_call: TRBJ2-3; v_call: TRBV19; cdr3_aa: CASRLAGGSDTQYF
j_call: TRBJ2-3; v_call: TRBV7-2; cdr3_aa: CATPRGVAGPGDTQYF
j_call: TRBJ2-2; v_call: TRBV18; cdr3_aa: CASSPLLVGRTGELFF
j_call: TRBJ1-2; v_call: TRBV4-3; cdr3_aa: CASSQGSKGGFYGYTF
j_call: TRBJ2-1; v_call: TRBV7-2; cdr3_aa: CASSSVWLTGEQFF
j_call: TRBJ2-2; v_call: TRBV20-1; cdr3_aa: CSASMARNTGELFF
j_call: TRBJ1-1; v_call: TRBV2; cdr3_aa: CASSGSSRLLNTEAFF
j_call: TRBJ1-6; v_call: TRBV5-1; cdr3_aa: CASSLSRGLQESPLHF
j_call: TRBJ1-1; v_call: TRBV12-3/TRBV12-4; cdr3_aa: CASRHEVNTEAFF
j_call: TRBJ2-6; v_call: TRBV6-5; cdr3_aa: CASSQTGESGANVLTF
j_call: TRBJ2-5; v_call: TRBV28; cdr3_aa: CASSLTSVQTQYF
j_call: TRBJ1-2; v_call: TRBV12-3/TRBV12-4; cdr3_aa: CASSRGQGGYTF